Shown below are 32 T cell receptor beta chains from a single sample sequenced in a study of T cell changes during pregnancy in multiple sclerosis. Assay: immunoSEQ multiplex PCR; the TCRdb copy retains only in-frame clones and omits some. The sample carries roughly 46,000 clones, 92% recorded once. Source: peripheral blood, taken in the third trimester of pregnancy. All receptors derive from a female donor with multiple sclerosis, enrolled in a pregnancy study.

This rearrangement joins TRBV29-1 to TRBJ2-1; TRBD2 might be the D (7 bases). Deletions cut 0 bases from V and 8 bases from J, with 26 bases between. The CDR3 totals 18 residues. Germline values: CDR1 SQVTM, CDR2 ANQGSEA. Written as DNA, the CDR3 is TGCAGCGTTGAAGATTACTGGGGGGGCGGAAATGGACAATATGAGCAGTTCTTC. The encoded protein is CSVEDYWGGGNGQYEQFF.

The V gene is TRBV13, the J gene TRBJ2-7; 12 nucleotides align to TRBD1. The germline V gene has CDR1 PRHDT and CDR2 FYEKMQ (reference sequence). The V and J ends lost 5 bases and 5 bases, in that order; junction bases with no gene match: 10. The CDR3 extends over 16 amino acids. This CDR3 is CASSAIRDRGLNEQYF. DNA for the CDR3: TGTGCCAGCAGCGCCATTCGGGACAGGGGGCTGAACGAGCAGTACTTC.

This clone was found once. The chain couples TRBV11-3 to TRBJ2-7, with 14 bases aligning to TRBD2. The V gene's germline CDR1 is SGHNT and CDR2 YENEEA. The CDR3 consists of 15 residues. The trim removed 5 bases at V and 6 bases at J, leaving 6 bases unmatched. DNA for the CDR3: TGTGCCAGCAGCCCGGGACTAGCGGGAGTTCGCGAGCAGTACTTC. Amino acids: CASSPGLAGVREQYF.

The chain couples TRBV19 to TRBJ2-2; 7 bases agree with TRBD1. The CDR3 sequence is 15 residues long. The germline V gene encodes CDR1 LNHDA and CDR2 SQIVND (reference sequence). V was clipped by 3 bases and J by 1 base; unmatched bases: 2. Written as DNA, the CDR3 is TGTGCCAGTAGTATGGACAGGAGGAACACCGGGGAGCTGTTTTTT. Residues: CASSMDRRNTGELFF.

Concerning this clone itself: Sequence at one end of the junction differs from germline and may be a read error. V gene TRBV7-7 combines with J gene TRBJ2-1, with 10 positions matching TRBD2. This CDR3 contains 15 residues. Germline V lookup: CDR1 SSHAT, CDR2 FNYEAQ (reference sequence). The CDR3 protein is CASSLASGSGNEQFF. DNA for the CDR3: TGTGCTAGCAGCTTAGCTAGCGGGAGCGGAAATGAGCAGTTCTTC.

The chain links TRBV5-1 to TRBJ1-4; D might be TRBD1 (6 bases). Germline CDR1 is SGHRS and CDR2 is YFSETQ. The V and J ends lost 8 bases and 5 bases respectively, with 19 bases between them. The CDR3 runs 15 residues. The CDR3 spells CASSYGGQRNEKLFF. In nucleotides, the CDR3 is TGCGCCAGTTCATACGGGGGGCAGAGGAATGAAAAACTGTTTTTT. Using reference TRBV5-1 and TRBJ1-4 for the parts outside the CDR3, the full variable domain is KAGVTQTPRYLIKTRGQQVTLSCSPISGHRSVSWYQQTPGQGLQFLFEYFSETQRNKGNFPGRFSGRQFSNSRSEMNVSTLELGDSALYLCASSYGGQRNEKLFFGSGTQLSVL.

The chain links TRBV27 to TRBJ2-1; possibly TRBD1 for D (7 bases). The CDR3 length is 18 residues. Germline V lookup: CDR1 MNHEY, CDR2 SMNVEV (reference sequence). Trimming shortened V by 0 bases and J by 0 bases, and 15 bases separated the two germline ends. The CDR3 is CASSLSGGLGSSYNEQFF. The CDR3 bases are TGTGCCAGCAGTTTATCAGGGGGCCTCGGGAGCTCCTACAATGAGCAGTTCTTC.

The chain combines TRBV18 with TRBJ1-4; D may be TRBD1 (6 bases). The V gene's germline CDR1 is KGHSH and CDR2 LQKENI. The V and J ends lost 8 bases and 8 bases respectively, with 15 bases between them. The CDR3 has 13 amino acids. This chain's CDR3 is CASGTGYGEKLFF. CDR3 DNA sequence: TGTGCCAGCGGAACAGGGTATGGCGAAAAACTGTTTTTT.

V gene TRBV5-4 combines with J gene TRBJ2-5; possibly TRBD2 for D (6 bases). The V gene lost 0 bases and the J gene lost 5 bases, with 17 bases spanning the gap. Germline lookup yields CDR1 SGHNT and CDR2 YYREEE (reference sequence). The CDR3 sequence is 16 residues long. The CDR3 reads CASSLGVGGTGETQYF. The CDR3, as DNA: TGTGCCAGCAGCTTGGGGGTAGGCGGGACGGGGGAGACCCAGTACTTC.

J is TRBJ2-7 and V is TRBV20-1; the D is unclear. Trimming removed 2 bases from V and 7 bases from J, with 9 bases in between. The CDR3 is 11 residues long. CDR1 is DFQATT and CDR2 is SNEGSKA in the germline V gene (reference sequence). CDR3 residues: CSARIVGEQYF. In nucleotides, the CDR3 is TGCAGTGCTAGAATCGTCGGGGAGCAGTACTTC.

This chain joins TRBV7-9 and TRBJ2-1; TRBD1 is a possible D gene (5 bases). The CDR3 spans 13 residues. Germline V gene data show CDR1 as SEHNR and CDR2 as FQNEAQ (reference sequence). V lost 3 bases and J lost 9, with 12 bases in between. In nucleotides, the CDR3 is TGTGCCAGCAGCTTCGGCGGCCAGGGTGAGCAGTTCTTC. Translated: CASSFGGQGEQFF. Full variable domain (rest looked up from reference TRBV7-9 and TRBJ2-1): DTGVSQNPRHKITKRGQNVTFRCDPISEHNRLYWYRQTLGQGPEFLTYFQNEAQLEKSRLLSDRFSAERPKGSFSTLEIQRTEQGDSAMYLCASSFGGQGEQFFGPGTRLTVL.

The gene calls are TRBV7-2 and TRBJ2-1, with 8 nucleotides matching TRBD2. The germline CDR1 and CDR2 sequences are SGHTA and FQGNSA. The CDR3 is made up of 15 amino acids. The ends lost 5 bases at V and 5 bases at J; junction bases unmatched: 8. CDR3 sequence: CASSPPGLVNNEQFF. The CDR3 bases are TGTGCCAGCAGCCCACCGGGACTAGTTAACAATGAGCAGTTCTTC.

This CDR3 is CASSLDHGEQFF. For the CDR3, the DNA is TGTGCCAGCAGCTTAGATCACGGGGAGCAGTTCTTC. The J gene is TRBJ2-1, the V gene TRBV7-9; D gene unclear. The CDR3 covers 12 residues. V was shortened by 1 base and J by 10 bases, with 8 bases between the two germline ends. Germline CDR1 SEHNR, CDR2 FQNEAQ (reference sequence).

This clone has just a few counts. CDR3 nucleotides: TGTGCCAGCAGTTTTCGGCCTGGTCCAGGGGGCACTGAAGCTTTCTTT. It translates to CASSFRPGPGGTEAFF. The rearrangement links TRBV27 to TRBJ1-1, with 7 bases identical to TRBD1. The CDR3 is 16 amino acids. The germline V gene encodes CDR1 MNHEY and CDR2 SMNVEV (reference sequence). The junction had 11 bases not matched to a gene; V was cut back by 3 bases and J by 4 bases.

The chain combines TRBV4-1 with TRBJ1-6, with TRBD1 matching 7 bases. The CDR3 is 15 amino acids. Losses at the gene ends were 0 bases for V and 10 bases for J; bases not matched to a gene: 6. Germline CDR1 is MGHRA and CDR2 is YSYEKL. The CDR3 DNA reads TGCGCCAGCAGCCAAGATCGCGGGACAGAATCACCCCTCCACTTT. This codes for CASSQDRGTESPLHF.

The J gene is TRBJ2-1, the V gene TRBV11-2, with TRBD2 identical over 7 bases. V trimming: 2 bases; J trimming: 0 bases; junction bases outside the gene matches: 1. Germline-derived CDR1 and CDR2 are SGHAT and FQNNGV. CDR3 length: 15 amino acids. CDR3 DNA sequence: TGTGCCAGCAGCTTAACTAGCGCCTCCTACAATGAGCAGTTCTTC. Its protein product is CASSLTSASYNEQFF.

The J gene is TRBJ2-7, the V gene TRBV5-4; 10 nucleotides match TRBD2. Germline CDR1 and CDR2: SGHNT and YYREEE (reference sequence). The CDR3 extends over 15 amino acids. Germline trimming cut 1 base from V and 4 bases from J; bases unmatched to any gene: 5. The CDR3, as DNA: TGTGCCAGCAGCTTGTCTAGCGGGAGCCCTTACGAGCAGTACTTC. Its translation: CASSLSSGSPYEQYF.

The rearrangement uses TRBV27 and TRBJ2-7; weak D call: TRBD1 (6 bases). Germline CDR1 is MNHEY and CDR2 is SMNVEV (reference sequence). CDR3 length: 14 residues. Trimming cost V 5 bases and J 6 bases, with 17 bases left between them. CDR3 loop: CASSPTTGLSEQYF. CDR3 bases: TGTGCCAGCAGTCCTACGACAGGATTATCCGAGCAGTACTTC.

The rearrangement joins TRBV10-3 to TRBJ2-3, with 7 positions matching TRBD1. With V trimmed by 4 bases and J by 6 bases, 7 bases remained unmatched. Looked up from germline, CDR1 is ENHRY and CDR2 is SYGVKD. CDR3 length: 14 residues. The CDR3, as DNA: TGTGCCATCAGTGGGGACAGATTAAGGGATACGCAGTATTTT. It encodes CAISGDRLRDTQYF.

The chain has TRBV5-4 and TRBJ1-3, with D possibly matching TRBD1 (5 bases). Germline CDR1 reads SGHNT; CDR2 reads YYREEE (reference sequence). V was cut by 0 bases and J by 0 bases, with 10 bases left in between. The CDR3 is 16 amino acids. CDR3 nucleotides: TGTGCCAGCAGCTTGGATAGGGGAAGCTCTGGAAACACCATATATTTT. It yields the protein CASSLDRGSSGNTIYF.

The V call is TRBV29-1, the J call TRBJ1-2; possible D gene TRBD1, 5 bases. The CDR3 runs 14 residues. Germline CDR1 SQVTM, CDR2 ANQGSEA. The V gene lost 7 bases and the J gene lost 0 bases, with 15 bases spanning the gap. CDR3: CSGGGLGANYGYTF. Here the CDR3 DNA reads TGCAGCGGCGGGGGACTGGGAGCTAACTATGGCTACACCTTC.

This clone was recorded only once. CDR3 amino acids: CASSSGTGPKTQYF. In DNA form, the CDR3 reads TGTGCCAGCAGTTCCGGGACAGGGCCGAAGACCCAGTACTTC. The chain recombines TRBV27 with TRBJ2-5; 9 bases match TRBD1. Per germline, CDR1 MNHEY and CDR2 SMNVEV (reference sequence). V shed 4 bases, J shed 6 bases, and the junction held 6 bases outside the gene matches. The CDR3 extends over 14 amino acids.

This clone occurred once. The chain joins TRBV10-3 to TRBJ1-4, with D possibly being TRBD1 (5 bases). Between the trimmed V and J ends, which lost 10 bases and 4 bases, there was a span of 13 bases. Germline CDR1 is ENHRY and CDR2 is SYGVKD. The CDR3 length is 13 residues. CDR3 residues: CASAQAFNEKLFF. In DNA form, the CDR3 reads TGTGCCAGTGCACAGGCGTTTAATGAAAAACTGTTTTTT.

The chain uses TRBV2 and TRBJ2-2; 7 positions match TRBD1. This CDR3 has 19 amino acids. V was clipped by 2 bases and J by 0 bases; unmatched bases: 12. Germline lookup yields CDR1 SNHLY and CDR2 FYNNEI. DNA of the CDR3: TGTGCCAGCAGTGAACTGATTTTTGGGCAGGGGGCGAACACCGGGGAGCTGTTTTTT. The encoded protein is CASSELIFGQGANTGELFF. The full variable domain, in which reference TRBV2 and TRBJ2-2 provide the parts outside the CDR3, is EPEVTQTPSHQVTQMGQEVILRCVPISNHLYFYWYRQILGQKVEFLVSFYNNEISEKSEIFDDQFSVERPDGSNFTLKIRSTKLEDSAMYFCASSELIFGQGANTGELFFGEGSRLTVL.

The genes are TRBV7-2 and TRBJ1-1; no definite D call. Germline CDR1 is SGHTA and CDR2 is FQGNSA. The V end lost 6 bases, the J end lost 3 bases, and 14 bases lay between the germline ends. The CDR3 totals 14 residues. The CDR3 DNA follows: TGTGCCAGCAGACAGACTATTCTGTACACTGAAGCTTTCTTT. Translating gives CASRQTILYTEAFF.

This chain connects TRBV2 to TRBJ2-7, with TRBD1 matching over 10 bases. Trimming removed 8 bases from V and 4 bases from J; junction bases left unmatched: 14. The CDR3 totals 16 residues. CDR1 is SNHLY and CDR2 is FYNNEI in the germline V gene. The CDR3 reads CASLVYGGQGNYEQYF. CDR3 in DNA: TGTGCCAGCCTGGTATATGGGGGACAGGGGAATTACGAGCAGTACTTC.

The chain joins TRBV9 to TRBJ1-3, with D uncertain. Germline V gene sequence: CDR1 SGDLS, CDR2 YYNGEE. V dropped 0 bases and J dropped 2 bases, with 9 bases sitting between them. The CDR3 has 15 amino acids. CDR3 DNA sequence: TGTGCCAGCAGCGTAGCAACTAACGCTGGAAACACCATATATTTT. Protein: CASSVATNAGNTIYF.

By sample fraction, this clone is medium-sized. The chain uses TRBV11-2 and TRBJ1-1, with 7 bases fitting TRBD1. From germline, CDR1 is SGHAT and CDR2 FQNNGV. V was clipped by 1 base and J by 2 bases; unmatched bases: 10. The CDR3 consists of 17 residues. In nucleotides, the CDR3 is TGTGCCAGCAGCTTAGCTAAGTGGGACAGAAGAAACACTGAAGCTTTCTTT. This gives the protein CASSLAKWDRRNTEAFF.

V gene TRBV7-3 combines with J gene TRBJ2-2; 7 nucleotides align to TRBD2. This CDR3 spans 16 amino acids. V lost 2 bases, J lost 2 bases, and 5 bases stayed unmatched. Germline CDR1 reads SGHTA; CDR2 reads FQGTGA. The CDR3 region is CASSLAGTTNTGELFF. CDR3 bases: TGTGCCAGCAGCTTAGCCGGGACTACAAACACCGGGGAGCTGTTTTTT. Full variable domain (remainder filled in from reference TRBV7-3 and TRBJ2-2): GAGVSQTPSNKVTEKGKYVELRCDPISGHTALYWYRQSLGQGPEFLIYFQGTGAADDSGLPNDRFFAVRPEGSVSTLKIQRTERGDSAVYLCASSLAGTTNTGELFFGEGSRLTVL.

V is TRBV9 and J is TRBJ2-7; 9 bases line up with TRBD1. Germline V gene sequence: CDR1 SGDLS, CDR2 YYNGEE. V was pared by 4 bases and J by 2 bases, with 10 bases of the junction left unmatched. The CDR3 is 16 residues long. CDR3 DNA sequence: TGTGCCAGCAGCTACCGGACAGGGGAAAGACCCTACGAGCAGTACTTC. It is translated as CASSYRTGERPYEQYF.

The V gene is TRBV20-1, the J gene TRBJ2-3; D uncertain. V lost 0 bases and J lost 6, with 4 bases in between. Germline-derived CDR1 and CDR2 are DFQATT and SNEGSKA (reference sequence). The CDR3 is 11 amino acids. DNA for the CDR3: TGCAGTGCTAGAGATATGGATACGCAGTATTTT. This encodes CSARDMDTQYF.

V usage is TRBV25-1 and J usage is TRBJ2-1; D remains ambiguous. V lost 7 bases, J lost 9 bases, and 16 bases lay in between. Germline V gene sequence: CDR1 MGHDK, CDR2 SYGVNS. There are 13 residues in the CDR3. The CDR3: CASNGPPYGEQFF. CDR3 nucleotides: TGTGCCAGCAATGGGCCCCCGTACGGTGAGCAGTTCTTC. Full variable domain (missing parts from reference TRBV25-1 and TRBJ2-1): EADIYQTPRYLVIGTGKKITLECSQTMGHDKMYWYQQDPGMELHLIHYSYGVNSTEKGDLSSESTVSRIRTEHFPLTLESARPSHTSQYLCASNGPPYGEQFFGPGTRLTVL.